The 18 T cell receptor beta chains given below trace back to one sample, sequenced in a study of blood T cell repertoires in COVID-19. Method: immunoSEQ multiplex PCR; TCRdb's copy keeps in-frame clones and lacks some. The data show around 170,000 clones, more than 75% seen once. The specimen was PBMCs or T cells enriched from blood (not recorded which). All receptors come from a man in his sixties who had been exposed to COVID-19.

The chain recombines TRBV9 with TRBJ1-2; TRBD1 agrees at 8 bases. Trimming cost V 0 bases and J 2 bases; bases outside gene matches: 3. This CDR3 is built from 15 residues. CDR1 SGDLS and CDR2 YYNGEE come from the germline V gene. CDR3 sequence reads: CASSVGQGTNYGYTF. CDR3 DNA: TGTGCCAGCAGCGTAGGACAGGGGACCAACTATGGCTACACCTTC.

The gene calls are TRBV29-1 and TRBJ2-3; D gene uncertain. Germline assignment: CDR1 SQVTM and CDR2 ANQGSEA. Trimming removed 4 bases at V and 1 base at J, with 12 bases between. The CDR3 loop spans 14 amino acids. CDR3 in DNA: TGCAGCGTTGCTGGAGATTTCCGCACAGATACGCAGTATTTT. Residues: CSVAGDFRTDTQYF.

The chain joins TRBV5-4 to TRBJ2-5, with TRBD2 identical over 10 bases. V lost 0 bases to trimming and J lost 4 bases; unmatched junction nucleotides: 3. Germline CDR1 and CDR2: SGHNT and YYREEE (reference sequence). The CDR3 consists of 15 residues. Here the CDR3 reads CASSLELAGVETQYF. In nucleotides, the CDR3 is TGTGCCAGCAGCTTGGAGCTAGCGGGGGTAGAGACCCAGTACTTC.

J is TRBJ2-7 and V is TRBV4-3, with 9 bases identical to TRBD2. The CDR3 spans 16 residues. The V segment lost 3 bases and the J segment 6 bases; nucleotides outside the gene matches: 12. The V gene's germline CDR1 is LGHNA and CDR2 YSLEER. CDR3 region: CASSQDLTGTSREQYF. The CDR3 DNA reads TGCGCCAGCAGCCAGGACTTAACCGGGACTAGCCGCGAGCAGTACTTC.

V is TRBV9 and J is TRBJ2-2; 13 nucleotides line up with TRBD2. From germline, CDR1 is SGDLS and CDR2 YYNGEE. The J segment lost 4 bases and the V segment lost 4 bases, leaving 4 bases of the junction unmatched. This CDR3 comprises 16 residues. CDR3 region: CASSYRTSGGTGELFF. The DNA of the CDR3 is TGTGCCAGCAGCTACAGGACTAGCGGGGGCACCGGGGAGCTGTTTTTT.

V is TRBV2 and J is TRBJ2-7, with TRBD1 as a possible D gene (6 bases). The CDR3 sequence is 14 residues long. Trimming took off 5 bases at V and 3 bases at J, with 14 bases between the two ends. CDR1 and CDR2 (germline): SNHLY, FYNNEI. The CDR3 here is CASSSRGGVYEQYF. DNA for the CDR3: TGTGCCAGCAGTTCGAGAGGGGGAGTCTACGAGCAGTACTTC.

The rearrangement links TRBV6-6 to TRBJ2-4, with TRBD1 identical over 11 bases. From germline, CDR1 is MNHNY and CDR2 SVGAGI (reference sequence). This CDR3 contains 14 residues. V lost 6 bases, J lost 16 bases, and 14 bases stayed unmatched. Here the CDR3 DNA reads TGTGCCAGCAGCCGGCGGACAGGGGGCGCAGAGGCTTACTTC. Protein product: CASSRRTGGAEAYF.

The chain joins TRBV20-1 to TRBJ2-7; D possibly corresponds to TRBD2 (6 bases). V dropped 3 bases and J dropped 2 bases, with 11 bases sitting between them. The germline V gene has CDR1 DFQATT and CDR2 SNEGSKA (reference sequence). This CDR3 has 13 residues. CDR3 region: CSASGGTTYEQYF. The CDR3 DNA sequence: TGCAGTGCTAGTGGCGGGACCACCTACGAGCAGTACTTC.

This chain links TRBV6-5 with TRBJ1-2; D gene ambiguous. CDR1 and CDR2 from the germline V gene are MNHEY and SVGAGI. V was cut by 5 bases and J by 8 bases, with 21 bases left in between. The CDR3 is 15 residues long. CDR3 nucleotides: TGTGCCAGCAGTAGCCCGGCGGTACACCCCCTGGGCTACACCTTC. This encodes CASSSPAVHPLGYTF.

The V gene is TRBV4-1, the J gene TRBJ1-4, with no clear D. The germline V gene encodes CDR1 MGHRA and CDR2 YSYEKL. The CDR3 totals 21 residues. V lost 0 bases to trimming and J lost 4 bases, with 27 bases between them. The DNA of the CDR3 is TGCGCCAGCAGCCAAGATACGATCGGGTCTAGCGTAAGCCATCGTAATGAAAAACTGTTTTTT. This sequence encodes CASSQDTIGSSVSHRNEKLFF.

Worth noting for this clone: The same CDR3 can be traced to other DNA sequences in this sample. CDR3 sequence reads: CASSLEQGQETQYF. The CDR3 DNA reads as TGTGCCAGCAGCTTGGAGCAGGGCCAAGAGACCCAGTACTTC. This chain joins TRBV5-8 and TRBJ2-5, with a tentative D call TRBD1 (5 bases). V gave up 0 bases and J gave up 1 base, with 7 bases separating them. The CDR3 extends over 14 amino acids. The germline CDR1 and CDR2 sequences are SGHTS and YDEGEE.

This clone has only a few counts. The sample holds other DNA sequences that translate to the same CDR3. V is TRBV19 and J is TRBJ1-1, with unresolved D. This CDR3 has 13 residues. V shed 3 bases and J shed 0 bases, with 5 bases lying between them. The germline CDR1 and CDR2 sequences are LNHDA and SQIVND (reference sequence). As DNA, the CDR3 is TGTGCCAGTAGTATTTCGGTGAACACTGAAGCTTTCTTT. Encoded protein: CASSISVNTEAFF.

This sequence joins TRBV14 and TRBJ2-5, with D perhaps TRBD2 (6 bases). Germline assignment: CDR1 SGHDN and CDR2 FVKESK. CDR3 length: 16 amino acids. The V end lost 4 bases, the J end lost 5 bases, and 20 bases lay between the germline ends. The CDR3 region has the DNA TGTGCCAGCAGCCTAGGCGTCCTCGGGGGTACGGAGACCCAGTACTTC. As protein: CASSLGVLGGTETQYF.

This chain joins TRBV3-1 (or the pseudogene TRBV3-2) and TRBJ2-1, with a weak D call TRBD1 (6 bases). The CDR3 is 16 amino acids. From germline, CDR1 is LGHDT and CDR2 YNNKEL (reference sequence). Trimming shortened V by 3 bases and J by 8 bases, and 20 bases separated the two germline ends. The CDR3 protein is CASSHLGGPEEHEQFF. The CDR3 nucleotides read TGTGCCAGCAGCCACTTAGGGGGACCCGAGGAGCATGAGCAGTTCTTC.

This clone has a handful of counts. The chain couples TRBV2 to TRBJ1-1; D may be TRBD1 (5 bases). Germline V CDR1 and CDR2: SNHLY, FYNNEI. The V end was cut by 7 bases, the J end by 1 base, with 10 bases between. This CDR3 contains 13 residues. CDR3 nucleotides: TGTGCCAGCAAGGGGATAACGAACACTGAAGCTTTCTTT. Its translation is CASKGITNTEAFF.

The chain has TRBV7-2 and TRBJ2-5, with 13 bases matching TRBD2. Germline CDR1 and CDR2: SGHTA and FQGNSA. V shed 5 bases and J 7 bases; nucleotides not matched to a gene: 10. The CDR3 is 16 residues long. The CDR3 region has the DNA TGTGCCAGCAGCGGGGGACTAGCGGGGCCCAAGGGGACCCAGTACTTC. Amino acid sequence: CASSGGLAGPKGTQYF.

A remark on this clone: Other nucleotide sequences in the sample specify the same CDR3. The V and J genes are TRBV5-4 and TRBJ2-7, with 8 nucleotides matching TRBD1. Germline V gene sequence: CDR1 SGHNT, CDR2 YYREEE (reference sequence). The V and J ends lost 4 bases and 3 bases, in that order; junction bases with no gene match: 6. CDR3 length equals 14 residues. This CDR3 is CASSITGTGYEQYF. The CDR3, as DNA: TGTGCCAGCAGCATAACCGGGACAGGCTACGAGCAGTACTTC.

The chain joins TRBV6-6 to TRBJ1-2; 9 bases map to TRBD1. The CDR3 covers 15 residues. In germline, CDR1 is MNHNY, CDR2 SVGAGI (reference sequence). V dropped 4 bases and J dropped 3; count of bases not matched to a gene: 6. Here the CDR3 DNA reads TGTGCCAGCAGTTCCGGGACAGGGTTTGACTATGGCTACACCTTC. It translates to CASSSGTGFDYGYTF.